The 14 T cell receptor beta chains reported below all come from one sample, sequenced in a study of blood T cell repertoires in COVID-19. Sequencing was performed with immunoSEQ multiplex PCR; in TCRdb, only in-frame clones are kept and a portion is missing. The table has fewer than 200,000 clones, roughly 85% seen once; the top ten hold under 4.5%. Sequenced sample: PBMCs or T cells enriched from blood (not recorded which). The receptors derive from a woman aged 50 to 65 who had recovered from COVID-19.

The chain couples TRBV7-9 to TRBJ2-7, with 11 bases identical to TRBD1. This CDR3 has 15 amino acids. Germline CDR1 SEHNR, CDR2 FQNEAQ (reference sequence). J gave up 1 base and V 7 bases, and 6 bases lay outside the gene matches. The CDR3 loop is CASTKWDRGSYEQYV. For the CDR3, the DNA is TGTGCCAGCACTAAATGGGACAGGGGGTCCTACGAGCAGTACGTC.

The chain links TRBV11-3 to TRBJ2-1; tentative D call: TRBD2 (6 bases). Germline CDR1 is SGHNT and CDR2 is YENEEA. The CDR3 runs 14 residues. V lost 2 bases and J 7 bases, leaving 12 bases between the germline ends. The CDR3, as DNA: TGTGCCAGCAGCTTAACTGCGGGGTCAAATGAGCAGTTCTTC. The encoded protein is CASSLTAGSNEQFF.

The chain uses TRBV27 and TRBJ2-2; a possible D gene is TRBD1 (6 bases). The CDR3 loop spans 15 amino acids. The germline V gene encodes CDR1 MNHEY and CDR2 SMNVEV (reference sequence). V was pared by 6 bases and J by 5 bases, with 16 bases between. The CDR3 reads CASRGGRGMTGELFF. DNA of the CDR3: TGTGCCAGCAGAGGTGGCAGGGGCATGACCGGGGAGCTGTTTTTT.

This clone was counted only a few times. The chain's CDR3 is CASSISTGGGETQYF. In DNA form, the CDR3 reads TGTGCCAGCAGCATATCGACGGGAGGGGGTGAGACCCAGTACTTC. V usage is TRBV9 and J usage is TRBJ2-5, with 8 bases matching TRBD2. V trimming: 4 bases; J trimming: 5 bases; junction bases outside the gene matches: 10. The CDR3 has 15 residues. CDR1 and CDR2 from the germline V gene are SGDLS and YYNGEE.

CDR3 protein: CASSHPGQSLGYTF. As DNA, the CDR3 is TGCGCCAGCAGCCACCCGGGACAATCGTTAGGCTACACCTTC. The V and J genes are TRBV4-3 and TRBJ1-2, with D maybe TRBD1 (6 bases). Germline V lookup: CDR1 LGHNA, CDR2 YSLEER. This CDR3 is 14 amino acids long. V lost 3 bases and J lost 8, with 16 bases in between.

This sequence joins TRBV6-5 and TRBJ2-3; D gene ambiguous. Germline V gene sequence: CDR1 MNHEY, CDR2 SVGAGI. V lost 7 bases, J lost 2 bases, and 13 bases lay in between. This CDR3 comprises 14 residues. In DNA, the CDR3 is TGTGCCAGCACAGATATTCCTTACACAGATACGCAGTATTTT. Translated: CASTDIPYTDTQYF.

The chain combines TRBV9 with TRBJ2-1; the match to TRBD2 covers 9 bases. This CDR3 has 15 residues. Germline loops: CDR1 SGDLS, CDR2 YYNGEE. Trimming removed 1 base from V and 3 bases from J; junction bases left unmatched: 2. CDR3 protein: CASSVYSGGYNEQFF. CDR3 nucleotides: TGTGCCAGCAGCGTATATAGCGGGGGCTACAATGAGCAGTTCTTC.

A single count supports this clone. The chain links TRBV5-1 to TRBJ2-5; 9 nucleotides align to TRBD1. Germline V gene sequence: CDR1 SGHRS, CDR2 YFSETQ. The CDR3 extends over 16 amino acids. V was clipped by 6 bases and J by 5 bases; unmatched bases: 14. The CDR3 DNA reads TGCGCCAGCACCACACAGGGAGGGACAGGGATTGAGACCCAGTACTTC. Translating gives CASTTQGGTGIETQYF. Full variable domain (missing parts from reference TRBV5-1 and TRBJ2-5): KAGVTQTPRYLIKTRGQQVTLSCSPISGHRSVSWYQQTPGQGLQFLFEYFSETQRNKGNFPGRFSGRQFSNSRSEMNVSTLELGDSALYLCASTTQGGTGIETQYFGPGTRLLVL.

The chain uses TRBV28 and TRBJ1-2, with D maybe TRBD1 (5 bases). Per germline, CDR1 MDHEN and CDR2 SYDVKM. The germline V and J ends were trimmed by 5 bases and 4 bases, with 8 bases remaining between them. The CDR3 is 12 amino acids. The CDR3 sequence is CASSLDSYGYTF. The DNA of the CDR3 is TGTGCCAGCAGTCTAGACAGCTATGGCTACACCTTC.

The V call is TRBV11-2, the J call TRBJ2-2; 11 bases line up with TRBD2. Germline CDR1 and CDR2: SGHAT and FQNNGV. CDR3 size: 19 residues. Germline trimming cut 4 bases from V and 0 bases from J; bases unmatched to any gene: 10. CDR3 residues: CASSYARASGGSNTGELFF. The CDR3 region has the DNA TGTGCCAGCAGCTACGCCCGGGCTAGCGGGGGGTCGAACACCGGGGAGCTGTTTTTT.

Note on this clone: At the DNA level, this CDR3 is encoded by other sequences in the same sample as well. This CDR3 is CASSLAGTGGNTIYF. CDR3 DNA: TGTGCCAGCAGCTTGGCCGGGACAGGTGGAAACACCATATATTTT. This chain connects TRBV7-9 to TRBJ1-3, with 8 bases that match TRBD1. CDR1 SEHNR and CDR2 FQNEAQ come from the germline V gene (reference sequence). V shed 3 bases, J shed 3 bases, and the junction held 4 bases outside the gene matches. The CDR3 is made up of 15 amino acids.

The rearrangement uses TRBV11-2 and TRBJ2-5; a possible D gene is TRBD2 (6 bases). The CDR3 runs 15 residues. Looked up from germline, CDR1 is SGHAT and CDR2 is FQNNGV. V dropped 5 bases and J dropped 0 bases, with 13 bases sitting between them. CDR3 residues: CASSHLLAHQETQYF. CDR3 in DNA: TGTGCCAGCAGCCACCTCCTAGCGCACCAAGAGACCCAGTACTTC.

Comment on this clone: One end of the junction varies from germline; a read error may be responsible. The chain combines TRBV6-2 or TRBV6-3 with TRBJ1-2, with 7 bases that match TRBD1. This CDR3 is built from 12 residues. Germline loops: CDR1 MNHEY, CDR2 SVGEGT. DNA for the CDR3: TGTGCCATCAGTACAGGGGTCTATGGCTACACCTTC. Its protein is CAISTGVYGYTF.

The chain joins TRBV7-3 to TRBJ2-2, with TRBD1 matching 8 bases. The trim removed 6 bases at V and 2 bases at J, leaving 5 bases unmatched. Germline V gives CDR1 SGHTA, CDR2 FQGTGA. The CDR3 loop spans 15 amino acids. DNA of the CDR3: TGTGCCAGCAGGCTGACAGGGGCAAACACCGGGGAGCTGTTTTTT. This translates into CASRLTGANTGELFF.